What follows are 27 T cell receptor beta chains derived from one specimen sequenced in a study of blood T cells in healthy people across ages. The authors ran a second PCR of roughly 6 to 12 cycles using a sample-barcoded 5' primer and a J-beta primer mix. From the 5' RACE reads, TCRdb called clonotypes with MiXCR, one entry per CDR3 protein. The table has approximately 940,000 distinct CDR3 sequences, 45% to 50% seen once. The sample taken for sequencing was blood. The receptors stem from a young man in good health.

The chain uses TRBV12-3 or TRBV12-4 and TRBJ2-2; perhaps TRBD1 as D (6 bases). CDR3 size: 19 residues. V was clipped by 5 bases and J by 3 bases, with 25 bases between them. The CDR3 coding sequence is TGTGCCAGCAGTCTCCTGGGACATTTACCCCGGGACGACACCGGGGAGCTGTTTTTT. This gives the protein CASSLLGHLPRDDTGELFF.

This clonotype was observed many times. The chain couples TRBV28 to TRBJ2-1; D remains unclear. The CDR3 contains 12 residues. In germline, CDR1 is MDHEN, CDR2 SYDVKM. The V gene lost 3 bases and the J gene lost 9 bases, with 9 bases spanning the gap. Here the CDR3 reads CASSLRLGEQFF. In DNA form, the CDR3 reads TGTGCCAGCAGTTTGAGACTCGGTGAGCAGTTCTTC.

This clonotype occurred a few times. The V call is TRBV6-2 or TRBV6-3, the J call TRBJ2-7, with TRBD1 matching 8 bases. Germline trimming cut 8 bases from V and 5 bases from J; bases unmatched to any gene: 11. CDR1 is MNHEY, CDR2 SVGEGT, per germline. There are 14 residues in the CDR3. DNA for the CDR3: TGTGCCAGCCTTGATTCAGGGGGCCGGGACGAGCAGTACTTC. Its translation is CASLDSGGRDEQYF.

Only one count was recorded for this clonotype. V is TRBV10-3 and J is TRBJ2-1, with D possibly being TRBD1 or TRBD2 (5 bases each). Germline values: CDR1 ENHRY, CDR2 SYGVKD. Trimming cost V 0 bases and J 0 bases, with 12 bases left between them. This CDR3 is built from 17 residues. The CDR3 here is CAISESGTASSYNEQFF. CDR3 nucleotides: TGTGCCATCAGTGAGTCTGGGACCGCAAGCTCCTACAATGAGCAGTTCTTC.

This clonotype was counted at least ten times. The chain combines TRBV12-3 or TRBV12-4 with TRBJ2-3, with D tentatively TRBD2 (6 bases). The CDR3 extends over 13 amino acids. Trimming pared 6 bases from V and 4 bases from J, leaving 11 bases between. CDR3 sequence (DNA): TGTGCCAGCAGCTACCGGGGGTCAGATACGCAGTATTTT. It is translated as CASSYRGSDTQYF.

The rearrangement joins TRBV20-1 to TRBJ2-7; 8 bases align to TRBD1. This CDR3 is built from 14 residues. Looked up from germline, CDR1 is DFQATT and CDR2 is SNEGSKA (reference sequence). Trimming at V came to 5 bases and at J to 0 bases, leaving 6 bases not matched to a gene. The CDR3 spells CSAPGTGSSYEQYF. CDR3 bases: TGCAGTGCTCCCGGGACAGGAAGCTCCTACGAGCAGTACTTC.

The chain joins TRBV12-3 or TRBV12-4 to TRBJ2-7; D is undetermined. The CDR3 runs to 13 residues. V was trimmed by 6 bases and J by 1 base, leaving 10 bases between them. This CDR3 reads CASRTTSSYEQYF. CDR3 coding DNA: TGTGCCAGCAGAACGACATCTTCCTACGAGCAGTACTTC.

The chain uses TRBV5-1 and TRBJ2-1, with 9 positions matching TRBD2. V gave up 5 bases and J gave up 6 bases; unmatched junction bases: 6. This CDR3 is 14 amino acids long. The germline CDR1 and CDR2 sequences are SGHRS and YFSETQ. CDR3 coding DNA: TGCGCCAGCAGGGAGGTAGCGGGGGCCAATGAGCAGTTCTTC. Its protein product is CASREVAGANEQFF.

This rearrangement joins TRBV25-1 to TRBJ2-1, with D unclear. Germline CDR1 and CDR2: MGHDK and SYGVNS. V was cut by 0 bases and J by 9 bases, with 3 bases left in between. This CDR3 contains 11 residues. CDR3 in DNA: TGTGCCAGCAGTGAATATGGTGAGCAGTTCTTC. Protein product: CASSEYGEQFF.

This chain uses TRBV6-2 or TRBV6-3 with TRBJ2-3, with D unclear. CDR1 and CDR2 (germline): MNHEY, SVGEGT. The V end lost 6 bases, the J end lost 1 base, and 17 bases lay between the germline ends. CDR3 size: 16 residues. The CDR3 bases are TGTGCCAGCAGCCCCTTTTTTCCCAGCGGCACAGATACGCAGTATTTT. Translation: CASSPFFPSGTDTQYF.

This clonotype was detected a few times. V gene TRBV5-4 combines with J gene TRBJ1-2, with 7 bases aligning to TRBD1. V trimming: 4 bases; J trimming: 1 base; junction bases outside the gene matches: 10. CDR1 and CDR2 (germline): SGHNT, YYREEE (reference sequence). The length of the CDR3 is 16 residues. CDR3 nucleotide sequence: TGTGCCAGCAGCCCATTACAGGGGACAAATAACTATGGCTACACCTTC. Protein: CASSPLQGTNNYGYTF. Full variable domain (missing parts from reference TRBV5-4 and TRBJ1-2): ETGVTQSPTHLIKTRGQQVTLRCSSQSGHNTVSWYQQALGQGPQFIFQYYREEENGRGNFPPRFSGLQFPNYSSELNVNALELDDSALYLCASSPLQGTNNYGYTFGSGTRLTVV.

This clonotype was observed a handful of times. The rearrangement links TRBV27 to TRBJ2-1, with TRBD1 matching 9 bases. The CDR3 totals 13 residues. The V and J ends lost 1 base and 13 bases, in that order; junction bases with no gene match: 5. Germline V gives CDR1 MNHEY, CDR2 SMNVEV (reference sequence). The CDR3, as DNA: TGTGCCAGCAGTTTATTAGACAGGGGGGGCCAGTTCTTC. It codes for CASSLLDRGGQFF.

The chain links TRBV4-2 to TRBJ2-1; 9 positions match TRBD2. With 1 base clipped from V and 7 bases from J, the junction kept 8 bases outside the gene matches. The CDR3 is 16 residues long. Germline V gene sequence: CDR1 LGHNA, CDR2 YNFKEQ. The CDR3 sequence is CASSQVSSGGGNEQFF. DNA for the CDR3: TGTGCCAGCAGCCAAGTTAGTAGCGGGGGAGGTAATGAGCAGTTCTTC.

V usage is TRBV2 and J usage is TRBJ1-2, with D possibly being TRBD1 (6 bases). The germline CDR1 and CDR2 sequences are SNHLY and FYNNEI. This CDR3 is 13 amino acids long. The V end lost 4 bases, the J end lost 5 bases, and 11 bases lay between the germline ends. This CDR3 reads CASSVGAHYGYTF. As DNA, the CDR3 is TGTGCCAGCAGTGTGGGGGCGCATTATGGCTACACCTTC.

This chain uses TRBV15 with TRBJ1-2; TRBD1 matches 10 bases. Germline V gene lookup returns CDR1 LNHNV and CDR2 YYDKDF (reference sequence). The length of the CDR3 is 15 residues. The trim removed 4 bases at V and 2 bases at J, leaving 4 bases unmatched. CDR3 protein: CATSTDRGRNYGYTF. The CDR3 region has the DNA TGTGCCACCAGCACAGACAGGGGGCGGAACTATGGCTACACCTTC.

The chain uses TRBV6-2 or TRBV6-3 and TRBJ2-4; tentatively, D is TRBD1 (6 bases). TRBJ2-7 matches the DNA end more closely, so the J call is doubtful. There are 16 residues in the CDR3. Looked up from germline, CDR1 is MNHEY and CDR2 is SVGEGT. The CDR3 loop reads CASSQLQGALSYEQYF. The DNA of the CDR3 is TGTGCCAGCAGCCAACTACAGGGAGCACTCTCCTACGAGCAGTACTTC.

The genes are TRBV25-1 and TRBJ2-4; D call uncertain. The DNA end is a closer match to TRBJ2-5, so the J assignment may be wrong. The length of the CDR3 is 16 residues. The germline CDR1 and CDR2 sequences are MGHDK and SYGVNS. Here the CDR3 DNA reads TGTGCCAGCAGTGAGACTTCAGTGTATTTGGGAGAGACCCAGTACTTC. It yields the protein CASSETSVYLGETQYF.

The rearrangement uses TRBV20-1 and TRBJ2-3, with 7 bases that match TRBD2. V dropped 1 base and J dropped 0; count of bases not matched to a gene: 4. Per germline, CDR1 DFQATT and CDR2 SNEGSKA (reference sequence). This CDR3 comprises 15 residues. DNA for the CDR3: TGCAGTGCTAGAGGGCTAGCGGACAGCACAGATACGCAGTATTTT. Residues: CSARGLADSTDTQYF.

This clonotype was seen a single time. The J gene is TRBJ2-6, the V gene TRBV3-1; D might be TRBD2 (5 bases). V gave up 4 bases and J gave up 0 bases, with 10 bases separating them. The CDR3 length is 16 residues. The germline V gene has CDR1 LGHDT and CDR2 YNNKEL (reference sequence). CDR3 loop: CASSLGESSGANVLTF. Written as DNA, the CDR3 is TGTGCCAGCAGCCTCGGGGAGAGCTCTGGGGCCAACGTCCTGACTTTC.

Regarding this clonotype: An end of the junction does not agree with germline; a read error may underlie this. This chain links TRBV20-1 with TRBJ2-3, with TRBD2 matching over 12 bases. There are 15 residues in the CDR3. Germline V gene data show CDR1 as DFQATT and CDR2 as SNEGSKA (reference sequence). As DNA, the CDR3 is TGCAGTGCCGACCCCTCTAGCGGGGGGGCAGATACGCTGTATTTT. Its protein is CSADPSSGGADTLYF.

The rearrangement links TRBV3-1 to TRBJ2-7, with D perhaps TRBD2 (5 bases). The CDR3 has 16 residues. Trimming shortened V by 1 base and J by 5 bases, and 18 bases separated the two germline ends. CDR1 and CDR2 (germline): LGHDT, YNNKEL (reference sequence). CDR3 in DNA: TGTGCCAGCAGCCAAGGGGGTGGACTCCTAGGCCACGAGCAGTACTTC. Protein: CASSQGGGLLGHEQYF.

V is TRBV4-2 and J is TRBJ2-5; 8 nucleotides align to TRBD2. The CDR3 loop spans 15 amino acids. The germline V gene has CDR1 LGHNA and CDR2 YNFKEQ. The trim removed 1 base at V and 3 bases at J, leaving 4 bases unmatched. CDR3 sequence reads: CASSQGRLAKETQYF. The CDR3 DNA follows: TGTGCCAGCAGCCAAGGCCGACTAGCGAAAGAGACCCAGTACTTC.

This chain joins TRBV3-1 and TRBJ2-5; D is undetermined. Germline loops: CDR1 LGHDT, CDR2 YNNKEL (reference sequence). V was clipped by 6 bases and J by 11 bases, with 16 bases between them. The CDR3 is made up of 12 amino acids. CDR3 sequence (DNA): TGTGCCAGCAGGGGGTTTTACAATGAGCAGTACTTC. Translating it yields CASRGFYNEQYF.

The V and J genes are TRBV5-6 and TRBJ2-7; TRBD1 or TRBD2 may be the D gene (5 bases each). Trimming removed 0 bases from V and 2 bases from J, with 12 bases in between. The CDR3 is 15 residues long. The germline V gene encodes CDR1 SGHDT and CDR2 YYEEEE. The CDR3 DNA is TGTGCCAGCAGCTTGGAAGGGGTCGGGACCTACGAGCAGTACTTC. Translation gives CASSLEGVGTYEQYF.

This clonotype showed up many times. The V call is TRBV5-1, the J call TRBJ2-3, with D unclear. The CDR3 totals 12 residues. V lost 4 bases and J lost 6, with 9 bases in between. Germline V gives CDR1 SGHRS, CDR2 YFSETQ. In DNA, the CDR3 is TGCGCCAGCAGCACCGGTGCGGATACGCAGTATTTT. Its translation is CASSTGADTQYF.

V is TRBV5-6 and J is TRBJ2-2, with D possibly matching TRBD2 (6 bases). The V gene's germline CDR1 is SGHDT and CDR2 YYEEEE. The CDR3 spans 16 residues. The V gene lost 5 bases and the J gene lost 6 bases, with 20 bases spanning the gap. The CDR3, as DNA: TGTGCCAGCAGACTTGGACGGTTGGGGGGTGCCGGGGAGCTGTTTTTT. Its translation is CASRLGRLGGAGELFF.

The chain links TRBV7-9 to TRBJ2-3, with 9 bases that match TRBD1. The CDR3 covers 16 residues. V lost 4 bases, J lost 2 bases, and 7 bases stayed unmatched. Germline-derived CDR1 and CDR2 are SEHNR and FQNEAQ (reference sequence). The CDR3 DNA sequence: TGTGCCAGCAGCTCAACCGGGACAGGGCACACAGATACGCAGTATTTT. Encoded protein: CASSSTGTGHTDTQYF.